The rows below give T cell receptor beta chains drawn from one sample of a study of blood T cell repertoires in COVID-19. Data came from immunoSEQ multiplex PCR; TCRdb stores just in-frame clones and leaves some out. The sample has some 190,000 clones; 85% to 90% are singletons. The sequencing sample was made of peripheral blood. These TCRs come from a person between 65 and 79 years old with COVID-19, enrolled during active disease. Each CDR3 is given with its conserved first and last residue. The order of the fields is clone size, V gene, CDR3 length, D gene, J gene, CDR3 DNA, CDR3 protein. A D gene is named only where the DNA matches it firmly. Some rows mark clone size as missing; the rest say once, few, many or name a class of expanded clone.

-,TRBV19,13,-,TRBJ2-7,TGTGCCAGCGGCACAACAGGGTCCCACGAGCAGTACTTC,CASGTTGSHEQYF
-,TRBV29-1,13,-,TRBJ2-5,TGCAGCGTTGAATATGGCCGACAAGAGACCCAGTACTTC,CSVEYGRQETQYF
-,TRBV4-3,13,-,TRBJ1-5,TGCGCCAGCAGCCAAGGACTCGATCAGCCCCAGCATTTT,CASSQGLDQPQHF
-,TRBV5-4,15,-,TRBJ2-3,TGTGCCAGCAGGCGTAACCTTCAGGAATTAGATACGCAGTATTTT,CASRRNLQELDTQYF
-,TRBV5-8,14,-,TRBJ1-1,TGTGCCAGCAGCTTGGAGTCGGGGTCGGCTGAAGCTTTCTTT,CASSLESGSAEAFF
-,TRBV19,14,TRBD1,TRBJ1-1,TGTGCCAGTAGTACGGGACAGCTGAACACTGAAGCTTTCTTT,CASSTGQLNTEAFF
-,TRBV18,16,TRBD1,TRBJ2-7,TGTGCCAGCTCACCAGGGACACAGGGGAACTCGGGAGAGCAGTACTTC,CASSPGTQGNSGEQYF
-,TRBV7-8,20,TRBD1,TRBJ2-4,TGTGCCAGCAGCTTCGGGACAGCGGCAGGGAAGCCCCTAGCCAAAAACATTCAGTACTTC,CASSFGTAAGKPLAKNIQYF
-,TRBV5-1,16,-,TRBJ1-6,TGCGCCAGCAGCCTGGAGGGGGGGTTCGATAATTCACCCCTCCACTTT,CASSLEGGFDNSPLHF
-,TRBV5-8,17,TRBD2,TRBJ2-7,TGTGCCAGCAGCTTCTTCCCCGGGACTAGCCGTTACTACGAGCAGTACTTC,CASSFFPGTSRYYEQYF
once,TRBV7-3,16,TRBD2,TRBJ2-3,TGTGCCAGCAGCCGAAACGGGGGGGCCAACACAGATACGCAGTATTTT,CASSRNGGANTDTQYF
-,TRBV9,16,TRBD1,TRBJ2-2,TGTGCCAGCAGCCCGCCGGGACAGGGCCGGGCCGGGGAGCTGTTTTTT,CASSPPGQGRAGELFF
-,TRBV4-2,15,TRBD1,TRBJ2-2,TGTGCCAGCAGCCAAGGGGACAGATACACCGGGGAGCTGTTTTTT,CASSQGDRYTGELFF
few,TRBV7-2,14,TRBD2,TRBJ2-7,TGTGCCAGCAGTGGACTAGCGAAGGTCTACGAGCAGTACTTC,CASSGLAKVYEQYF
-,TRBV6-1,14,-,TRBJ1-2,TGTGCCAGCAGTGAAGAGAGTTTTAGTAGTGGCTACACCTTC,CASSEESFSSGYTF
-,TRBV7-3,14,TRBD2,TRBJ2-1,TGTGCCAGCAGCCCTAGCGGGAGAAAGTTTGAGCAGTTCTTC,CASSPSGRKFEQFF
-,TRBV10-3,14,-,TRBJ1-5,TGTGCCATCAGTGATCCCGTTAGCAATCAGCCCCAGCATTTT,CAISDPVSNQPQHF
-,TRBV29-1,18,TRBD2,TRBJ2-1,TGCAGCGTCGGTGGACTAGCGGGAGGCCCGAGCTCCTACAATGAGCAGTTCTTC,CSVGGLAGGPSSYNEQFF
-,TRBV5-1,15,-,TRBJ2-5,TGCGCCAGCAGCCACTTGGGGGGGCAGCAAGAGACCCAGTACTTC,CASSHLGGQQETQYF
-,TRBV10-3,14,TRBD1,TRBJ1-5,TGTGCCATCAGCCGACAGGGGGGCAGTCAGCCCCAGCATTTT,CAISRQGGSQPQHF
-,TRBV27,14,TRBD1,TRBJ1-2,TGTGCCAGCAGTCTCGGACAGGGCTCTATTGGCTACACCTTC,CASSLGQGSIGYTF
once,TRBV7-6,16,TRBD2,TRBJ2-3,TGTGCCAGCAGCTTAGGGACTAGCGGCTTCACAGATACGCAGTATTTT,CASSLGTSGFTDTQYF
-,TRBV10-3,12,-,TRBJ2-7,TGTGCCGCACGGGACAAATCCTACGAGCAGTACTTC,CAARDKSYEQYF
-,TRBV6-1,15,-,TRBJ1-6,TGTGCCAGCAGTGAAGCATGGACAGATAATTCACCCCTCCACTTT,CASSEAWTDNSPLHF
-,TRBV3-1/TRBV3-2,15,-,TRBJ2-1,TGTGCCAGCAGCCGGGTGATGCAGGGGAGCAATGAGCAGTTCTTC,CASSRVMQGSNEQFF
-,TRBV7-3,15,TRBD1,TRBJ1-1,TGTGCCAGCAGCCCCGGGACAGGGGTGAGCACTGAAGCTTTCTTT,CASSPGTGVSTEAFF
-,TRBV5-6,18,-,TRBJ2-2,TGTGCCAGCAGCTTTCTTTTATTACCCCTTTCGGACACCGGGGAGCTGTTTTTT,CASSFLLLPLSDTGELFF
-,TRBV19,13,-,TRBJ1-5,TGTGCCAGTGACAGTTATAGCAATCAGCCCCAGCATTTT,CASDSYSNQPQHF
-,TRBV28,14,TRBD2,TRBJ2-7,TGTGCCACACGGGAGGCGCTAGCGGGCGAAGAGCAGTACTTC,CATREALAGEEQYF
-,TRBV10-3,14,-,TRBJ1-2,TGTGCCATCAGCGAACCCAGGGCCAGCTATGGCTACACCTTC,CAISEPRASYGYTF
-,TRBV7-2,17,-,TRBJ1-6,TGTGCCAGCAGCCTAAAACCGGCCAGGGAGGGTAATTCACCCCTCCACTTT,CASSLKPAREGNSPLHF
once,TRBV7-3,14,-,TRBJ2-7,TGTGCCAGCAGCCCGGACAGAGCCTCCTACGAGCAGTACTTC,CASSPDRASYEQYF
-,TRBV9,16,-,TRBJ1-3,TGTGCCAGCAGCGTCCGGGACATTTTATCTGGAAACACCATATATTTT,CASSVRDILSGNTIYF
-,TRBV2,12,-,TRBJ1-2,TGTGCCAGCAAACAACAGTTCTATGGCTACACCTTC,CASKQQFYGYTF
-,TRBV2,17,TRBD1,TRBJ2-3,TGTGCCAGCAGTGAGAGTTTAACAGGGGCGATGACCGATACGCAGTATTTT,CASSESLTGAMTDTQYF
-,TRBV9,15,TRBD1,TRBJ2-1,TGTGCCAGCAGCGCCCGGGACAGGGCCTACAATGAGCAGTTCTTC,CASSARDRAYNEQFF
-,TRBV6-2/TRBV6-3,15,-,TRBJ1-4,TGTGCCAGCAGTCTCTTACAAGCAACTAATGAAAAACTGTTTTTT,CASSLLQATNEKLFF
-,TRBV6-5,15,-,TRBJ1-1,TGTGCCAGCAGAAGTAGGGGAATTACTAAGAATGAAGCTTTCTTT,CASRSRGITKNEAFF
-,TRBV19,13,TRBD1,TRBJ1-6,TGTGCCACCAAGACAGGGTCGAATTCACCCCTCCACTTT,CATKTGSNSPLHF
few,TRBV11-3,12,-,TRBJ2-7,TGTGCCAGCAGCTATATAGGCGGCGCGCAGTACTTC,CASSYIGGAQYF
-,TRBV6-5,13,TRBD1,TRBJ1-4,TGTGCCACAGAGACAGGGCTTTGGGAAAAACTGTTTTTT,CATETGLWEKLFF
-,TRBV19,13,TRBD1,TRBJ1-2,TGTGCCAGTAGTATGCAGGGGGCCTATGGCTACACCTTC,CASSMQGAYGYTF
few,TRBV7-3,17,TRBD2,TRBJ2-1,TGTGCCAGCAGCCCCTGGGCGGGGGGCGCGGTGTACAATGAGCAGTTCTTC,CASSPWAGGAVYNEQFF
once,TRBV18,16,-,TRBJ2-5,TGTGCCAGCTCACAAAAACTAGACCCGAACCAAGAGACCCAGTACTTC,CASSQKLDPNQETQYF
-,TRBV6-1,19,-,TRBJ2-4,TGTGCCAGCAGTGAAGCGCTTCTGGGCAGGGAGGCGACCAAAAACATTCAGTACTTC,CASSEALLGREATKNIQYF
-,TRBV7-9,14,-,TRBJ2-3,TGTGCCAGCGCGGGGCAGGGGGGCACAGATACGCAGTATTTT,CASAGQGGTDTQYF
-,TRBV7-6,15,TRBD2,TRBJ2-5,TGTGCCAGCAGCCCCTTGGCGGGAGGTCAAGAGACCCAGTACTTC,CASSPLAGGQETQYF
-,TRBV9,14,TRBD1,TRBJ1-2,TGTGCCAGCAGCGAAGGGACAGGGTACTATGGCTACACCTTC,CASSEGTGYYGYTF
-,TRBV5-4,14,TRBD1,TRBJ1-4,TGTGCCAGCTCCCCGGGACAGAGGAATGAAAAACTGTTTTTT,CASSPGQRNEKLFF